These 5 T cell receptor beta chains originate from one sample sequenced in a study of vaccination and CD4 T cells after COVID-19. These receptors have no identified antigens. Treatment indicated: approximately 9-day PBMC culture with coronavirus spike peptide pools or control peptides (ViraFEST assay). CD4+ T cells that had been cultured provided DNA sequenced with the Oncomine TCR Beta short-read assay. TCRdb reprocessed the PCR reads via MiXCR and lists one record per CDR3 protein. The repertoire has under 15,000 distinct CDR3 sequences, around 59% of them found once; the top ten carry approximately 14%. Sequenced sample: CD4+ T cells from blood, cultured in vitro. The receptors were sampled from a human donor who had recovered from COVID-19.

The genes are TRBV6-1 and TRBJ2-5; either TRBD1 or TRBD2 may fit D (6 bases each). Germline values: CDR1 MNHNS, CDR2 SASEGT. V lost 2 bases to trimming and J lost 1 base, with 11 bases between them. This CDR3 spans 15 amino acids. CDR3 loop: CASSEFKGGQETQYF. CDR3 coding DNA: TGTGCCAGCAGTGAATTCAAGGGGGGCCAAGAGACCCAGTACTTC.

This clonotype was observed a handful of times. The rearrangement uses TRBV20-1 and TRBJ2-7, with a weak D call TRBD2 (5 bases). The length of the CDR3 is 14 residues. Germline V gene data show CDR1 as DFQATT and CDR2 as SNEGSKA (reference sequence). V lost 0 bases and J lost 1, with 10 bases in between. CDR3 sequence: CSARDRLRSYEQYF. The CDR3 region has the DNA TGCAGTGCTAGAGATCGACTAAGATCCTACGAGCAGTACTTC.

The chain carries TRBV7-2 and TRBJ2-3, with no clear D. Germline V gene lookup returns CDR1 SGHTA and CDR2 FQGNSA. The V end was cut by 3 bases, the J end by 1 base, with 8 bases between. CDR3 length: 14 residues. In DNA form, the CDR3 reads TGTGCCAGCAGCTTCAAGTTCGGCACAGATACGCAGTATTTT. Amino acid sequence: CASSFKFGTDTQYF.

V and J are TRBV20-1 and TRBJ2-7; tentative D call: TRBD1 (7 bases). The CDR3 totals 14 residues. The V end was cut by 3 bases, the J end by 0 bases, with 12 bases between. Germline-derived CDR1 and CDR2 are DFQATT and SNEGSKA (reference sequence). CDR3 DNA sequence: TGCAGTGCTAGCGGGGGACAGACCTCCTACGAGCAGTACTTC. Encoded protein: CSASGGQTSYEQYF.

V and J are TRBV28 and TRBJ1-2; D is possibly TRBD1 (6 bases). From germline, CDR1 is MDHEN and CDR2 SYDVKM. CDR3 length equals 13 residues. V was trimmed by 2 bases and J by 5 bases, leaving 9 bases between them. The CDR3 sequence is CASSLGGAYGYTF. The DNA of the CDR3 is TGTGCCAGCAGTTTAGGGGGGGCTTATGGCTACACCTTC.